The 15 T cell receptor beta chains listed next were all sequenced from one sample in a study of T cells in localized non-small cell lung cancer. This table comes from immunoSEQ multiplex PCR, and its TCRdb copy is limited to in-frame clones, with some not included. This sample has 55,000 to 80,000 clones, with 84% found just once. Here the sequenced sample was peripheral blood, taken before any cancer treatment. The receptor source for this set is a female donor older than 55 with stage I lung adenocarcinoma.

The chain has TRBV4-1 and TRBJ2-7, with D unclear. The CDR3 loop spans 13 amino acids. V lost 4 bases and J lost 5, with 12 bases in between. Germline V gene data show CDR1 as MGHRA and CDR2 as YSYEKL. The CDR3 nucleotides are TGCGCCAGCAGCCCCCGCGGCACTAACGAGCAGTACTTC. As protein: CASSPRGTNEQYF.

The chain is built from TRBV15 and TRBJ2-2, with a weak D call TRBD2 (5 bases). The CDR3 extends over 15 amino acids. Trimming left V 1 base short and J 5 bases short, with 11 bases between. Germline CDR1 is LNHNV and CDR2 is YYDKDF (reference sequence). CDR3 in amino acids: CATSRVGRTTGELFF. CDR3 DNA: TGTGCCACCAGCAGAGTCGGTAGGACTACCGGGGAGCTGTTTTTT.

The chain carries TRBV5-4 and TRBJ1-2, with 12 bases that match TRBD1. CDR1 and CDR2 from the germline V gene are SGHNT and YYREEE (reference sequence). The CDR3 has 16 residues. Losses at the gene ends were 3 bases for V and 5 bases for J; bases not matched to a gene: 8. CDR3 sequence reads: CASSSPGQGAGYGYTF. In DNA form, the CDR3 reads TGTGCCAGCAGCTCGCCGGGACAGGGGGCAGGGTATGGCTACACCTTC.

This chain connects TRBV7-6 to TRBJ2-5; 7 nucleotides agree with TRBD1. The junction had 1 base not matched to a gene; V was cut back by 3 bases and J by 0 bases. This CDR3 is 14 amino acids long. Per the germline V gene, CDR1 is SGHVS and CDR2 is FNYEAQ. The CDR3 nucleotides read TGTGCCAGCAGCTTCGGGACAGACCAAGAGACCCAGTACTTC. Encoded protein: CASSFGTDQETQYF.

The chain combines TRBV19 with TRBJ2-7, with 7 bases fitting TRBD2. Germline trimming cut 6 bases from V and 2 bases from J; bases unmatched to any gene: 4. Germline loops: CDR1 LNHDA, CDR2 SQIVND (reference sequence). This CDR3 region has 13 residues. The CDR3 is CASRASGAYEQYF. The CDR3, as DNA: TGTGCCAGTAGGGCTAGCGGAGCCTACGAGCAGTACTTC.

There are a few counts of this clone. The chain employs TRBV7-9 and TRBJ1-4; possible D gene TRBD1, 6 bases. Germline CDR1 reads SEHNR; CDR2 reads FQNEAQ (reference sequence). V lost 3 bases, J lost 2 bases, and 16 bases lay in between. CDR3 size: 17 residues. The chain's CDR3 is CASSLDPGQITNEKLFF. The CDR3, as DNA: TGTGCCAGCAGCTTGGACCCCGGACAGATCACTAATGAAAAACTGTTTTTT.

The chain is built from TRBV18 and TRBJ2-3; D gene uncertain. CDR3 length: 15 residues. V lost 6 bases and J lost 1, with 14 bases in between. Germline-derived CDR1 and CDR2 are KGHSH and LQKENI. The DNA for the CDR3 is TGTGCCAGCTCCCGGACCGTTGAAGGCACAGATACGCAGTATTTT. Translating it yields CASSRTVEGTDTQYF.

The chain employs TRBV11-3 and TRBJ1-1; D remains unclear. The CDR3 is 12 amino acids. Germline CDR1 SGHNT, CDR2 YENEEA. V gave up 5 bases and J gave up 1 base, with 5 bases separating them. In DNA, the CDR3 is TGTGCCAGCAGCCTTCGGAACACTGAAGCTTTCTTT. Its translation: CASSLRNTEAFF.

The V gene is TRBV9, the J gene TRBJ1-3; 8 positions agree with TRBD1. The CDR3 extends over 16 amino acids. In germline, CDR1 is SGDLS, CDR2 YYNGEE. Trimming cost V 4 bases and J 0 bases; bases outside gene matches: 6. The CDR3 DNA sequence: TGTGCCAGCAGCATCTCGACAGGGGCCTCTGGAAACACCATATATTTT. Amino acids: CASSISTGASGNTIYF.

This sequence joins TRBV15 and TRBJ1-4, with D possibly TRBD1 on 5 matching bases. Looked up from germline, CDR1 is LNHNV and CDR2 is YYDKDF (reference sequence). V lost 5 bases, J lost 5 bases, and 21 bases lay in between. The CDR3 length is 17 residues. The CDR3 is CATSEPGKTDPNEKLFF. Written as DNA, the CDR3 is TGTGCCACCAGCGAACCGGGAAAGACAGATCCGAATGAAAAACTGTTTTTT.

The genes are TRBV11-3 and TRBJ2-3, with a weak D call TRBD2 (6 bases). Trimming shortened V by 4 bases and J by 5 bases, and 13 bases separated the two germline ends. Per germline, CDR1 SGHNT and CDR2 YENEEA. The CDR3 consists of 14 residues. The CDR3 loop is CASSSRFSGDTQYF. For the CDR3, the DNA is TGTGCCAGCAGCTCCCGTTTTAGCGGAGATACGCAGTATTTT.

The gene calls are TRBV7-8 and TRBJ1-1; 8 bases are a match to TRBD1. Germline loops: CDR1 SGHVS, CDR2 FQNEAQ. The V gene end was trimmed by 5 bases and the J gene end by 6 bases; junction bases not matched to a gene: 11. The CDR3 totals 15 residues. For the CDR3, the DNA is TGTGCCAGCAGCGGTCGGACAGGGTCCCTAGCTGAAGCTTTCTTT. As protein: CASSGRTGSLAEAFF.

This clone was detected only a few times. This sequence joins TRBV13 and TRBJ2-1; 10 bases map to TRBD2. From germline, CDR1 is PRHDT and CDR2 FYEKMQ (reference sequence). Trimming at V came to 3 bases and at J to 5 bases, leaving 1 base not matched to a gene. There are 14 residues in the CDR3. Written as DNA, the CDR3 is TGTGCCAGCAGCTTCCTAGCGGGAGACAATGAGCAGTTCTTC. Translated: CASSFLAGDNEQFF.

CDR3 protein: CASTTSGSLDTQYF. In nucleotides, the CDR3 is TGCGCCAGCACAACTAGCGGGAGTCTAGATACGCAGTATTTT. The chain has TRBV5-1 and TRBJ2-3; 11 bases are shared with TRBD2. The CDR3 length is 14 residues. Germline V gene sequence: CDR1 SGHRS, CDR2 YFSETQ. Trimming took 6 bases from V and 5 from J; bases not matched to a gene: 5.

In the case of this clone: The sample contains more than one DNA sequence encoding this CDR3. The chain links TRBV7-3 to TRBJ2-1; 14 nucleotides align to TRBD2. The junction had 4 bases not matched to a gene; V was cut back by 5 bases and J by 7 bases. Looked up from germline, CDR1 is SGHTA and CDR2 is FQGTGA. The CDR3 totals 15 residues. The CDR3 spells CASSPGTSGGNEQFF. The DNA of the CDR3 is TGTGCCAGCAGCCCTGGGACTAGCGGGGGAAATGAGCAGTTCTTC. Combining the CDR3 with reference TRBV7-3 and TRBJ2-1 gives the whole variable domain GAGVSQTPSNKVTEKGKYVELRCDPISGHTALYWYRQSLGQGPEFLIYFQGTGAADDSGLPNDRFFAVRPEGSVSTLKIQRTERGDSAVYLCASSPGTSGGNEQFFGPGTRLTVL.